These 17 T cell receptor beta chains were all obtained from the same sample, sequenced in a study of lymphopenia after photon versus proton radiotherapy. Using immunoSEQ multiplex PCR, the repertoire was profiled, and TCRdb retains in-frame clones only, with some absent. The sample holds over 40,000 clones; more than 85% are singletons and the top ten take approximately 18%. Sequences were derived from peripheral blood, sampled from a patient treated with photon-based radiotherapy. Receptors were obtained from a woman in her 40s with cholangiocarcinoma.

V usage is TRBV7-2 and J usage is TRBJ2-1; D unclear. Germline CDR1 reads SGHTA; CDR2 reads FQGNSA. Trimming removed 5 bases at V and 9 bases at J, with 11 bases between. The CDR3 loop spans 12 amino acids. The CDR3 is CASSKVAIEQFF. CDR3 DNA sequence: TGTGCCAGCAGCAAAGTGGCCATTGAGCAGTTCTTC.

The J gene is TRBJ2-2, the V gene TRBV19; possible D gene TRBD1, 6 bases. CDR1 and CDR2 (germline): LNHDA, SQIVND (reference sequence). V lost 6 bases and J 1 base, leaving 9 bases between the germline ends. The CDR3 has 14 amino acids. The CDR3 nucleotides are TGTGCCAGTAGCTGGGGGCTGAACACCGGGGAGCTGTTTTTT. It encodes CASSWGLNTGELFF.

The chain employs TRBV28 and TRBJ1-1, with D tentatively TRBD1 (5 bases). Germline CDR1 reads MDHEN; CDR2 reads SYDVKM. This CDR3 comprises 13 residues. V lost 9 bases and J 4 bases, leaving 15 bases between the germline ends. The CDR3 DNA follows: TGTGCCAGTTATCTTTCAGGGATCACTGAAGCTTTCTTT. Amino acid sequence: CASYLSGITEAFF.

The CDR3 nucleotides are TGTGCCAGCAGTGCTATGGATAGGGGAGCTGAAGCTTTCTTT. Its protein is CASSAMDRGAEAFF. The chain has TRBV6-1 and TRBJ1-1; D perhaps matches TRBD1 (5 bases). CDR3 length equals 14 residues. The V end lost 4 bases, the J end lost 6 bases, and 15 bases lay between the germline ends. The V gene's germline CDR1 is MNHNS and CDR2 SASEGT.

The chain recombines TRBV18 with TRBJ2-1; D is possibly TRBD1 (7 bases). V lost 5 bases and J 10 bases, leaving 21 bases between the germline ends. Germline V gene sequence: CDR1 KGHSH, CDR2 LQKENI. The CDR3 sequence is 15 residues long. CDR3 nucleotides: TGTGCCAGCTCATTCGCGGGACCAGGGGGTTCGGAGCAGTTCTTC. Translation gives CASSFAGPGGSEQFF.

This chain joins TRBV19 and TRBJ1-1; tentative D call: TRBD1 (5 bases). Trimming took off 6 bases at V and 1 base at J, with 9 bases between the two ends. CDR3 length equals 13 residues. The germline CDR1 and CDR2 sequences are LNHDA and SQIVND (reference sequence). The CDR3 loop reads CASRGTENTEAFF. The DNA for the CDR3 is TGTGCCAGTAGGGGGACCGAGAACACTGAAGCTTTCTTT.

The sample holds a few counts of this clone. The rearrangement links TRBV6-1 to TRBJ2-7; 10 nucleotides line up with TRBD2. CDR3 length equals 14 residues. V gave up 3 bases and J gave up 9 bases; unmatched junction bases: 8. Per germline, CDR1 MNHNS and CDR2 SASEGT. The CDR3 sequence is CASSDGLAARAQYF. In DNA form, the CDR3 reads TGTGCCAGCAGTGACGGACTAGCGGCAAGGGCGCAGTACTTC.

The gene calls are TRBV29-1 and TRBJ2-2; 7 bases are shared with TRBD2. The CDR3 sequence is 15 residues long. J gave up 0 bases and V 3 bases, and 4 bases lay outside the gene matches. Germline V gene sequence: CDR1 SQVTM, CDR2 ANQGSEA. The CDR3 DNA reads TGCAGCGTTGAGATGGGGGGGGCGAACACCGGGGAGCTGTTTTTT. This encodes CSVEMGGANTGELFF.

This clone was observed once. The chain combines TRBV27 with TRBJ2-5, with 8 nucleotides matching TRBD1. Germline trimming cut 4 bases from V and 5 bases from J; bases unmatched to any gene: 6. From germline, CDR1 is MNHEY and CDR2 SMNVEV (reference sequence). The CDR3 runs to 14 residues. In DNA form, the CDR3 reads TGTGCCAGCAGTTCCTATAACAGGGGGGAGACCCAGTACTTC. Translating gives CASSSYNRGETQYF.

The chain links TRBV11-2 to TRBJ2-1, with D unclear. CDR1 SGHAT and CDR2 FQNNGV come from the germline V gene. Trimming took 1 base from V and 2 from J, leaving 9 bases between them. The CDR3 totals 15 residues. The CDR3 DNA reads TGTGCCAGCAGCTTAGTCCCAACCACCTACAATGAGCAGTTCTTC. Its translation is CASSLVPTTYNEQFF.

The sample holds a few counts of this clone. V usage is TRBV30 and J usage is TRBJ2-7; tentatively, D is TRBD2 (5 bases). Germline V lookup: CDR1 GTSNPN, CDR2 SVGIG (reference sequence). Trimming shortened V by 5 bases and J by 2 bases, and 16 bases separated the two germline ends. CDR3 length: 14 residues. DNA for the CDR3: TGTGCCTGGGGCCTGACCTCGAGGGCCTACGAGCAGTACTTC. This encodes CAWGLTSRAYEQYF.

The J gene is TRBJ2-7, the V gene TRBV9, with D possibly matching TRBD2 (5 bases). CDR1 is SGDLS, CDR2 YYNGEE, per germline. The CDR3 length is 14 residues. V was shortened by 0 bases and J by 7 bases, with 14 bases between the two germline ends. DNA for the CDR3: TGTGCCAGCAGCGTAGTATCTCACCCGGGGGAGCAGTACTTC. Translation gives CASSVVSHPGEQYF.

The chain employs TRBV7-3 and TRBJ2-1; 9 nucleotides align to TRBD2. V trimming: 5 bases; J trimming: 6 bases; junction bases outside the gene matches: 8. This CDR3 region has 15 residues. Germline CDR1 and CDR2: SGHTA and FQGTGA. For the CDR3, the DNA is TGTGCCAGCAGCCAAAGACTAGCGGCCATCAATGAGCAGTTCTTC. Protein: CASSQRLAAINEQFF.

The genes are TRBV28 and TRBJ2-1, with 11 bases aligning to TRBD2. The CDR3 has 17 amino acids. Losses at the gene ends were 9 bases for V and 7 bases for J; bases not matched to a gene: 17. Germline CDR1 reads MDHEN; CDR2 reads SYDVKM. The CDR3 sequence: CASKPQGLAGGRNEQFF. CDR3 nucleotides: TGTGCCAGTAAGCCTCAAGGGCTAGCGGGAGGCCGGAATGAGCAGTTCTTC.

The chain is built from TRBV4-1 and TRBJ1-5; D unclear. The V end lost 8 bases, the J end lost 1 base, and 9 bases lay between the germline ends. Germline-derived CDR1 and CDR2 are MGHRA and YSYEKL. The CDR3 is 13 amino acids. The chain's CDR3 is CASALQSNQPQHF. The CDR3 DNA reads TGCGCCAGCGCTTTACAGAGCAATCAGCCCCAGCATTTT.

V is TRBV27 and J is TRBJ2-3; D is ambiguous. The length of the CDR3 is 11 residues. Trimming cost V 2 bases and J 3 bases, with 0 bases left between them. Germline values: CDR1 MNHEY, CDR2 SMNVEV (reference sequence). The CDR3 DNA sequence: TGTGCCAGCAGTTTAACAGATACGCAGTATTTT. This sequence encodes CASSLTDTQYF.

This clone was picked up one time. CDR3 sequence reads: CASSFRTTPPYEQYF. CDR3 nucleotide sequence: TGTGCCAGCAGTTTCCGGACGACGCCCCCCTACGAGCAGTACTTC. The rearrangement uses TRBV27 and TRBJ2-7, with D unresolved. This CDR3 has 15 amino acids. The germline V gene encodes CDR1 MNHEY and CDR2 SMNVEV (reference sequence). Trimming stripped 3 bases from V and 2 bases from J, with 14 bases between.